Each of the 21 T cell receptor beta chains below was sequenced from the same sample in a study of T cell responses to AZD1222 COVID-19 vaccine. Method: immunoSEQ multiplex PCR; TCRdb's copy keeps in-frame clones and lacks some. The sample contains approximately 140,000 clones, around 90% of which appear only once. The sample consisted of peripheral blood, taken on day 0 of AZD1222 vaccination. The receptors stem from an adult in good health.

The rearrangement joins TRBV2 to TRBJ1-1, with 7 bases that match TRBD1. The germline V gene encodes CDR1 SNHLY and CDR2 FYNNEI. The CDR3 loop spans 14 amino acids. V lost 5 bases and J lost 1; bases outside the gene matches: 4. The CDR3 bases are TGTGCCAGCAGTAAGGACAGGTGGAACACTGAAGCTTTCTTT. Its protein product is CASSKDRWNTEAFF.

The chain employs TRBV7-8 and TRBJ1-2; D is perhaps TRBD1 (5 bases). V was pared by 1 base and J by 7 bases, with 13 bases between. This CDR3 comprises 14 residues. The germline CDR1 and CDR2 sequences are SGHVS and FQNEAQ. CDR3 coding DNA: TGTGCCAGCAGCTTAGGGGTCTACGGGGGTGGCTACACCTTC. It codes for CASSLGVYGGGYTF. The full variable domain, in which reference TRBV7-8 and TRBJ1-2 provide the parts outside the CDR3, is GAGVSQSPRYKVAKRGQDVALRCDPISGHVSLFWYQQALGQGPEFLTYFQNEAQLDKSGLPSDRFFAERPEGSVSTLKIQRTQQEDSAVYLCASSLGVYGGGYTFGSGTRLTVV.

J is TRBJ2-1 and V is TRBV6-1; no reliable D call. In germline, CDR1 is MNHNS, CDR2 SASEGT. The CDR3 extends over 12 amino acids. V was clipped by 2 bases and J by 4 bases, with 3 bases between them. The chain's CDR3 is CASSEQYNEQFF. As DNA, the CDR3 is TGTGCCAGCAGTGAACAGTACAATGAGCAGTTCTTC.

Here the CDR3 reads CASSRETSGRARNEQFF. The DNA for the CDR3 is TGCGCCAGCAGCCGAGAGACTAGCGGGAGGGCCCGGAATGAGCAGTTCTTC. The genes are TRBV5-1 and TRBJ2-1, with 14 bases that match TRBD2. V was pared by 4 bases and J by 7 bases, with 10 bases of the junction left unmatched. The CDR3 extends over 17 amino acids. Germline assignment: CDR1 SGHRS and CDR2 YFSETQ.

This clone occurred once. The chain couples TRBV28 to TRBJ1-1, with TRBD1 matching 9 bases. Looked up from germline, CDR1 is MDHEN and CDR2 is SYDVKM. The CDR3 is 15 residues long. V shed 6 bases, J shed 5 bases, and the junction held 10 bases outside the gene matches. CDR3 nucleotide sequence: TGTGCCAGCAGCCCACAGGGGGCGCCGGGGACTGAAGCTTTCTTT. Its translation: CASSPQGAPGTEAFF.

CDR3 sequence (DNA): TGTGCCAGCAGCTTACCGCTAGCGGCCGGCGTTGAGACCCAGTACTTC. Translation: CASSLPLAAGVETQYF. This chain joins TRBV7-9 and TRBJ2-5; 7 bases align to TRBD2. The V and J ends lost 2 bases and 5 bases, in that order; junction bases with no gene match: 11. This CDR3 spans 16 amino acids. CDR1 and CDR2 from the germline V gene are SEHNR and FQNEAQ (reference sequence).

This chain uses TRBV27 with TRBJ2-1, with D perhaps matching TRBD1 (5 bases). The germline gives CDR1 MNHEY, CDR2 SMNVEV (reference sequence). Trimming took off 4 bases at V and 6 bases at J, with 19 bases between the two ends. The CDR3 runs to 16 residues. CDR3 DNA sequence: TGTGCCAGCAGTTATCTCTGGGGCGGATCAGGCAATGAGCAGTTCTTC. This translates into CASSYLWGGSGNEQFF.

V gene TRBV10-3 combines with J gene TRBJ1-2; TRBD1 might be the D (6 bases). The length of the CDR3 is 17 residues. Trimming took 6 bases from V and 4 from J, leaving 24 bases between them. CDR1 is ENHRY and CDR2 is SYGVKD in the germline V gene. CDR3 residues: CAIRAELFRGRVYGYTF. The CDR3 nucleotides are TGTGCCATCAGGGCGGAACTTTTTCGGGGGCGCGTCTATGGCTACACCTTC.

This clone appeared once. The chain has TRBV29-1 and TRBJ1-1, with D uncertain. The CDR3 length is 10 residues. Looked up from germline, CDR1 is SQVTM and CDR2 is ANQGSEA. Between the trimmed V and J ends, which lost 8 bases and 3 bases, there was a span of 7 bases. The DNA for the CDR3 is TGCAGCAGTAGGGACACTGAAGCTTTCTTT. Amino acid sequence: CSSRDTEAFF.

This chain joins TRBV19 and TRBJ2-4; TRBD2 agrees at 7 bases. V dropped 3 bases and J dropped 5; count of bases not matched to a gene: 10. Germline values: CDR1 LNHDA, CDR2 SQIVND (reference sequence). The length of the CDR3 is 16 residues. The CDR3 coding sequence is TGTGCCAGTAGTATCGGGGCGGGAGTAGGCCAAAACATTCAGTACTTC. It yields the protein CASSIGAGVGQNIQYF.

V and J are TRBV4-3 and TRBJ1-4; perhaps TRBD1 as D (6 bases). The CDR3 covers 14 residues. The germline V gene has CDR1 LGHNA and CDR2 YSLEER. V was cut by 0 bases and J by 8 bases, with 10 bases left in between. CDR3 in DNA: TGCGCCAGCAGCCAAGAAACAGGGAGCGAAAAACTGTTTTTT. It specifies CASSQETGSEKLFF.

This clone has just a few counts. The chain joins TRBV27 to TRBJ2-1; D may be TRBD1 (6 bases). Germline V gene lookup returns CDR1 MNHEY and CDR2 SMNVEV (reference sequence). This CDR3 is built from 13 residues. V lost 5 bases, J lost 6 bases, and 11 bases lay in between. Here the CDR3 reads CASSPGQINEQFF. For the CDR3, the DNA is TGTGCCAGCAGTCCTGGACAGATCAATGAGCAGTTCTTC.

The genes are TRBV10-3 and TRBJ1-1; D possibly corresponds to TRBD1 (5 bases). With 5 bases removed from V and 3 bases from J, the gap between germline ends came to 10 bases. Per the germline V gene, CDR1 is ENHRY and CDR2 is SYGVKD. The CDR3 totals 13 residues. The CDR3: CAISRDGDTEAFF. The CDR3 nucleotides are TGTGCCATCAGTCGGGACGGGGACACTGAAGCTTTCTTT.

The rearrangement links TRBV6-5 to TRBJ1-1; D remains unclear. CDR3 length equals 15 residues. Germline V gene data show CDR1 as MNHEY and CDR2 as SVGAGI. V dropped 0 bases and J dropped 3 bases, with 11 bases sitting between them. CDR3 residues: CASSYSAGVDTEAFF. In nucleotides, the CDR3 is TGTGCCAGCAGTTACTCTGCAGGAGTGGACACTGAAGCTTTCTTT.

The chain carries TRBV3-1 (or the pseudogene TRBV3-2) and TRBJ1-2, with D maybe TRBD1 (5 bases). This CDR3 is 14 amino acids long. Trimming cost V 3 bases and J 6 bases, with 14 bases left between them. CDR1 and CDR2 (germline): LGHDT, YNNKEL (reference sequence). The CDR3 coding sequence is TGTGCCAGCAGCCAGGATCCGGGGCTCCATGGCTACACCTTC. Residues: CASSQDPGLHGYTF.

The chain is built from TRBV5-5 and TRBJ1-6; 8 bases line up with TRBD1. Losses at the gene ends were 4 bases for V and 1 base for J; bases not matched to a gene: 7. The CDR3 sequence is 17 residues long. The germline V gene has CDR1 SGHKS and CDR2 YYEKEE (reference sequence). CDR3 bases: TGTGCCAGCAGCCTAGGACAGGGCGGTTCCTATAATTCACCCCTCCACTTT. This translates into CASSLGQGGSYNSPLHF.

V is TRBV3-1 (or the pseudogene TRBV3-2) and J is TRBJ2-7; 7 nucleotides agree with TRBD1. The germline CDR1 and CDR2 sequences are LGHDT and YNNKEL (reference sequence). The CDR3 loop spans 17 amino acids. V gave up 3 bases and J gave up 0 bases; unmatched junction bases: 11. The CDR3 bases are TGTGCCAGCAGCCATGCTCCGGGACAGTCGTCCTCCTACGAGCAGTACTTC. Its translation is CASSHAPGQSSSYEQYF.

The CDR3: CASSSEDFRINYGYTF. The DNA of the CDR3 is TGTGCCAGCAGTTCCGAAGACTTCAGGATTAACTATGGCTACACCTTC. The V call is TRBV6-5, the J call TRBJ1-2; D is undetermined. The CDR3 is 16 amino acids. V lost 4 bases, J lost 1 base, and 16 bases lay in between. Germline lookup yields CDR1 MNHEY and CDR2 SVGAGI.

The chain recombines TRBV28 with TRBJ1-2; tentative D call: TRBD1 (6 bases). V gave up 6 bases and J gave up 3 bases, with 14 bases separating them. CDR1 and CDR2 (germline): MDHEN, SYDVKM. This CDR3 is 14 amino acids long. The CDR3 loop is CASRTKQGHYGYTF. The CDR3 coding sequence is TGTGCCAGCAGAACAAAACAGGGCCACTATGGCTACACCTTC.

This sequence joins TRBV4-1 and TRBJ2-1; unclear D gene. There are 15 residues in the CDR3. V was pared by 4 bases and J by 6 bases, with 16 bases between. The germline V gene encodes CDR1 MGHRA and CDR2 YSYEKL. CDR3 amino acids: CASSPTQSLGNEQFF. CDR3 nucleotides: TGCGCCAGCAGCCCTACCCAGAGTTTGGGCAATGAGCAGTTCTTC.

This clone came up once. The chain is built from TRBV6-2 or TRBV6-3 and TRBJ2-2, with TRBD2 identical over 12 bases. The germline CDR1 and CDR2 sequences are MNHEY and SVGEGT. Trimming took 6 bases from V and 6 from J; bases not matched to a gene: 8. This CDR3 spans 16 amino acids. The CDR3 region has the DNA TGTGCCAGCAGCCCCGGACTAGCGGGAAGGGCCGGGGAGCTGTTTTTT. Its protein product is CASSPGLAGRAGELFF.